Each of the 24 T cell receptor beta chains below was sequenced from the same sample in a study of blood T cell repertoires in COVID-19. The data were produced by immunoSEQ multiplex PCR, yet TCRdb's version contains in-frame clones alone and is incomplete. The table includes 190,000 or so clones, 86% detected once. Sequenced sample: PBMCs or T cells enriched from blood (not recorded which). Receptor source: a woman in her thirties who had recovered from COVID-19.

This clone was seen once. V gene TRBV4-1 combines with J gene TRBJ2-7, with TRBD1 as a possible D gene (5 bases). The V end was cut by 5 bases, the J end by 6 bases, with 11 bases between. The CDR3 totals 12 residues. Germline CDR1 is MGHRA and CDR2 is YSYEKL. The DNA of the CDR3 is TGCGCCAGCAGCGCGCAGGGTGGCGAGCAGTACTTC. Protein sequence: CASSAQGGEQYF.

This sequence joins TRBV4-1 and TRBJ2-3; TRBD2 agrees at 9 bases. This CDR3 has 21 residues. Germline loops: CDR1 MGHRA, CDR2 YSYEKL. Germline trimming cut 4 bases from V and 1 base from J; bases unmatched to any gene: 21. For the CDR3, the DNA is TGCGCCAGCAGCCCTCCGGTAGCGGGAGAGAGAGAGCCTCTTGGCACAGATACGCAGTATTTT. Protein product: CASSPPVAGEREPLGTDTQYF.

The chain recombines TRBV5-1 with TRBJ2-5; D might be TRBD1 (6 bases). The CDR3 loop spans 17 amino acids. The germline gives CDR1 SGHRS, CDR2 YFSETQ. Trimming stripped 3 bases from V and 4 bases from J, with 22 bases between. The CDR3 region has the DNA TGCGCCAGCAGCTGGAAGACCGGGACAAGAAACCCAGAGACCCAGTACTTC. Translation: CASSWKTGTRNPETQYF.

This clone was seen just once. The CDR3 bases are TGCAGCGTTGAGCGTCGACCAGGGGGCGAGGGGCCCGACGTCCTGACTTTC. It yields the protein CSVERRPGGEGPDVLTF. The chain couples TRBV29-1 to TRBJ2-6, with 8 bases identical to TRBD1. In germline, CDR1 is SQVTM, CDR2 ANQGSEA. The trim removed 3 bases at V and 11 bases at J, leaving 18 bases unmatched. The CDR3 extends over 17 amino acids.

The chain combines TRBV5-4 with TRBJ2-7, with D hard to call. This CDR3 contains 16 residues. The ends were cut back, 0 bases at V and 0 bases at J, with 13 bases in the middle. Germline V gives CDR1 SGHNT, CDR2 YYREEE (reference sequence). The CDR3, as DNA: TGTGCCAGCAGCTTGGATAAACAGTCAAGCTCCTACGAGCAGTACTTC. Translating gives CASSLDKQSSSYEQYF.

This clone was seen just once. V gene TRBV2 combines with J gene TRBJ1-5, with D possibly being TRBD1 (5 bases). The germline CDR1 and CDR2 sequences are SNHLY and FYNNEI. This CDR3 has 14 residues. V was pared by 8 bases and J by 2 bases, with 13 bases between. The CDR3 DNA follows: TGTGCCAGCTCTGGTAGGGGCGGCAATCAGCCCCAGCATTTT. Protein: CASSGRGGNQPQHF.

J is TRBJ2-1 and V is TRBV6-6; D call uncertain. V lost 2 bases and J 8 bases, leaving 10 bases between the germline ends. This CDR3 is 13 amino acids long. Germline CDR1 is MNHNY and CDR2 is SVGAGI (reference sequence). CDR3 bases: TGTGCCAGCAGTTACCCCGCGGCATATGAGCAGTTCTTC. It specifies CASSYPAAYEQFF.

CDR3 sequence: CASSGAGGEAFF. Here the CDR3 DNA reads TGTGCCAGCAGCGGGGCAGGGGGTGAAGCTTTCTTT. This chain connects TRBV12-3 or TRBV12-4 to TRBJ1-1; 7 nucleotides agree with TRBD1. The CDR3 covers 12 residues. Trimming at V came to 6 bases and at J to 7 bases, leaving 5 bases not matched to a gene.

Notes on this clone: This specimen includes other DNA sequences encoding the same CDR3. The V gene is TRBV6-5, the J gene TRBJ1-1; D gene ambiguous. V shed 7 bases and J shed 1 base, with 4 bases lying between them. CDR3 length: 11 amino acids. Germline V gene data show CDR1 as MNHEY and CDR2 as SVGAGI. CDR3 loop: CASTRNTEAFF. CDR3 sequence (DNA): TGTGCCAGCACCCGGAACACTGAAGCTTTCTTT.

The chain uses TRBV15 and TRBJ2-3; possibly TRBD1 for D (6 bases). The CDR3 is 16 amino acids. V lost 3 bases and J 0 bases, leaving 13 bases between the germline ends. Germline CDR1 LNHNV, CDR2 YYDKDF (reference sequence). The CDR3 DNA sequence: TGTGCCACCAGCAGTGATGGACAGATGAGCACAGATACGCAGTATTTT. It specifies CATSSDGQMSTDTQYF.

The CDR3 reads CASSRILAVTDTQYF. For the CDR3, the DNA is TGCGCCAGCAGCCGAATACTAGCGGTCACAGATACGCAGTATTTT. The chain combines TRBV5-1 with TRBJ2-3; 8 bases agree with TRBD2. This CDR3 contains 15 residues. V gave up 4 bases and J gave up 2 bases; unmatched junction bases: 6. From germline, CDR1 is SGHRS and CDR2 YFSETQ. The whole variable domain, filled in from reference TRBV5-1 and TRBJ2-3, reads KAGVTQTPRYLIKTRGQQVTLSCSPISGHRSVSWYQQTPGQGLQFLFEYFSETQRNKGNFPGRFSGRQFSNSRSEMNVSTLELGDSALYLCASSRILAVTDTQYFGPGTRLTVL.

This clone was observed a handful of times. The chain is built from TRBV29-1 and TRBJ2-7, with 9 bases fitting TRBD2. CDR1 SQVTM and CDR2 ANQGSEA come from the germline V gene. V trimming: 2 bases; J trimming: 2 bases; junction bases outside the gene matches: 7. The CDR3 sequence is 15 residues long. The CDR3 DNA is TGCAGCGTTGAAACGGCTAGCGGGGTCACCTACGAGCAGTACTTC. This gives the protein CSVETASGVTYEQYF.

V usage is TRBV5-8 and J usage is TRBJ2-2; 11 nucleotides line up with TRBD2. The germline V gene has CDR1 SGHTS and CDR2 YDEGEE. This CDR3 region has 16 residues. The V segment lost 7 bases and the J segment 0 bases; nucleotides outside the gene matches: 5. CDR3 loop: CASRSGRAPNTGELFF. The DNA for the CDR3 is TGTGCCAGCCGTAGCGGGAGGGCCCCGAACACCGGGGAGCTGTTTTTT.

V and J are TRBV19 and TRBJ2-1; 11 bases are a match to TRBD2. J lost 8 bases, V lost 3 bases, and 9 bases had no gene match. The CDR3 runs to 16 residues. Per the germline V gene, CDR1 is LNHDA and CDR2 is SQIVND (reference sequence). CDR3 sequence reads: CASSMLPGLAGHEQFF. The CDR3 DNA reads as TGTGCCAGTAGTATGCTTCCTGGACTAGCGGGCCATGAGCAGTTCTTC.

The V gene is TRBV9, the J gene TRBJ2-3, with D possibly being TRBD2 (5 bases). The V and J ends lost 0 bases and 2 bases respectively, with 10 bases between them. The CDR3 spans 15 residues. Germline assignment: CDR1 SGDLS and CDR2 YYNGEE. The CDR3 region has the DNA TGTGCCAGCAGCGTAGATGAGGGCTCCACAGATACGCAGTATTTT. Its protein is CASSVDEGSTDTQYF.

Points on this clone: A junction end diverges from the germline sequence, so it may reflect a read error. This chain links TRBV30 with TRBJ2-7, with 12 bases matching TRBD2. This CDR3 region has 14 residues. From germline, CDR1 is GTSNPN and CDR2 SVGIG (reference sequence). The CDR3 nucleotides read TGTGCCTGGATGTCCTCGACTAGCGGGAGACGAGCCCATTTC. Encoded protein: CAWMSSTSGRRAHF.

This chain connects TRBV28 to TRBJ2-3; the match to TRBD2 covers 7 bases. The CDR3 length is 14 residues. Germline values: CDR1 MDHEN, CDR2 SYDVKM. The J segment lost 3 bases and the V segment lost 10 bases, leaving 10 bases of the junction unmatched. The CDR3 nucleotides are TGTGCCACCGAGGCGGGAGTGGCGACAGATACGCAGTATTTT. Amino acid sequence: CATEAGVATDTQYF.

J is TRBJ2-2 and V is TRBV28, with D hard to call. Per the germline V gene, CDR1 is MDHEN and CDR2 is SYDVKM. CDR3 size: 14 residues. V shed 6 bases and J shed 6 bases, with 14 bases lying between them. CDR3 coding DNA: TGTGCCAGCAGCCACGTAGACTTAGCCGGGGAGCTGTTTTTT. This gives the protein CASSHVDLAGELFF.

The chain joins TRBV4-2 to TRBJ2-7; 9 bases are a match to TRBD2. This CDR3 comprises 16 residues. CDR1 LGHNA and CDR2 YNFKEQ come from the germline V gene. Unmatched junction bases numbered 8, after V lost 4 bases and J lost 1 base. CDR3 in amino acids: CASSLNSGSKSYEQYF. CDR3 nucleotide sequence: TGTGCCAGCAGCCTCAATAGCGGGAGCAAATCCTACGAGCAGTACTTC.

CDR3 in DNA: TGTGCCAGCAGCGGAACAGGGGAGGTGTGGTACGAGCAGTACTTC. It encodes CASSGTGEVWYEQYF. V usage is TRBV11-2 and J usage is TRBJ2-7, with D perhaps TRBD1 (7 bases). Germline lookup yields CDR1 SGHAT and CDR2 FQNNGV. Between the trimmed V and J ends, which lost 5 bases and 4 bases, there was a span of 18 bases. This CDR3 has 15 amino acids.

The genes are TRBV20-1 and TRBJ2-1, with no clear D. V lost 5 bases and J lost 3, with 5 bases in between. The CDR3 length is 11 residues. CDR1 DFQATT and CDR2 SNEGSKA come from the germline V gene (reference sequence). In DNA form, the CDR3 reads TGCAGTGCTCCAAACTACAATGAGCAGTTCTTC. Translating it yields CSAPNYNEQFF.

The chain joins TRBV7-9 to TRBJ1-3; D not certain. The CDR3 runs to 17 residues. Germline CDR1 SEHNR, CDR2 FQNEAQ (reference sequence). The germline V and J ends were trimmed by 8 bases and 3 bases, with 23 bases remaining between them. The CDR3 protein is CASVFLPQKGSGNTIYF. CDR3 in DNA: TGTGCCAGCGTCTTCCTTCCCCAGAAAGGGAGTGGAAACACCATATATTTT.

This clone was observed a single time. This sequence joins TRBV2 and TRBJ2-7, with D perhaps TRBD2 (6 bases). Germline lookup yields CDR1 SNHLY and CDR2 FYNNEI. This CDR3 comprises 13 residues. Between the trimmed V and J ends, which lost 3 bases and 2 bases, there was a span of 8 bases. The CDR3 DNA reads TGTGCCAGCAGTGAGCGGGGAGCCTACGAGCAGTACTTC. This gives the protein CASSERGAYEQYF.

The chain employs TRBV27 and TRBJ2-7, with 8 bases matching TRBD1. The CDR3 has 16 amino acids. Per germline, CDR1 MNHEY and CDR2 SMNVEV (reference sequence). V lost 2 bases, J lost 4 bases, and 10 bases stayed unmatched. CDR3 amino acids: CASSLTPPRDRYEQYF. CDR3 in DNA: TGTGCCAGCAGTTTAACGCCCCCTAGGGACAGGTACGAGCAGTACTTC.